One and the same sample provided the 26 T cell receptor beta chains below, sequenced in a study of blood T cell repertoires in COVID-19. Data came from immunoSEQ multiplex PCR; TCRdb stores just in-frame clones and leaves some out. The sample holds approximately 64,000 clones, around nine tenths seen once. Sequencing was carried out using peripheral blood. The origin of the receptors is a man between 70 and 80 years old with acute or convalescent COVID-19.

This clone was detected only a few times. J is TRBJ1-1 and V is TRBV7-6; 12 bases are shared with TRBD1. Losses at the gene ends were 4 bases for V and 5 bases for J; bases not matched to a gene: 11. Germline assignment: CDR1 SGHVS and CDR2 FNYEAQ. The CDR3 sequence is 17 residues long. This chain's CDR3 is CASSSPGTGGKTTEAFF. DNA of the CDR3: TGTGCCAGCAGCTCACCCGGGACAGGGGGCAAGACAACTGAAGCTTTCTTT.

This clone has a handful of counts. V is TRBV18 and J is TRBJ1-2; TRBD1 matches at 7 bases. V trimming: 5 bases; J trimming: 10 bases; junction bases outside the gene matches: 16. CDR1 is KGHSH, CDR2 LQKENI, per germline. This CDR3 spans 15 amino acids. The CDR3 is CASSSMTGSGIDYTF. CDR3 sequence (DNA): TGTGCCAGCTCATCAATGACAGGGTCCGGTATTGACTACACCTTC.

The gene calls are TRBV5-8 and TRBJ2-7; 8 positions agree with TRBD2. Germline CDR1 is SGHTS and CDR2 is YDEGEE. The length of the CDR3 is 14 residues. The V gene end was trimmed by 1 base and the J gene end by 4 bases; junction bases not matched to a gene: 4. Here the CDR3 DNA reads TGTGCCAGCAGCTTGTTGGCTAGCGGGTACGAGCAGTACTTC. Amino acid sequence: CASSLLASGYEQYF.

CDR3 region: CAWSLPGTEDGYTF. The DNA for the CDR3 is TGTGCCTGGAGCCTCCCCGGGACAGAAGATGGCTACACCTTC. This rearrangement joins TRBV30 to TRBJ1-2; 7 bases fit TRBD1. V gave up 3 bases and J gave up 6 bases; unmatched junction bases: 10. Germline CDR1 reads GTSNPN; CDR2 reads SVGIG (reference sequence). The CDR3 sequence is 14 residues long.

This clone was observed many times. The chain has TRBV6-2 or TRBV6-3 and TRBJ1-2; tentative D call: TRBD1 (5 bases). Looked up from germline, CDR1 is MNHEY and CDR2 is SVGEGT. Deletions cut 3 bases from V and 7 bases from J, with 24 bases between. CDR3 length: 17 residues. The CDR3 sequence is CASSYPQPDRRSSGYTF. Here the CDR3 DNA reads TGTGCCAGCAGTTATCCCCAGCCTGACAGAAGGTCGTCTGGCTACACCTTC.

The chain recombines TRBV5-6 with TRBJ2-6, with 9 bases identical to TRBD2. With V trimmed by 2 bases and J by 0 bases, 9 bases remained unmatched. Germline CDR1 reads SGHDT; CDR2 reads YYEEEE. The CDR3 has 19 residues. DNA for the CDR3: TGTGCCAGCAGCTTAGGTAGCGGGGGCGATACCTCTGGGGCCAACGTCCTGACTTTC. Amino acids: CASSLGSGGDTSGANVLTF.

The chain links TRBV4-3 to TRBJ2-3, with 10 nucleotides matching TRBD2. Per the germline V gene, CDR1 is LGHNA and CDR2 is YSLEER. The CDR3 spans 19 residues. V lost 0 bases to trimming and J lost 5 bases; unmatched junction nucleotides: 14. CDR3 loop: CASSQDWGRGVAGGDTQYF. Written as DNA, the CDR3 is TGCGCCAGCAGCCAAGATTGGGGTAGGGGAGTAGCGGGGGGAGATACGCAGTATTTT.

This rearrangement joins TRBV10-3 to TRBJ2-7, with 11 bases that match TRBD2. Trimming removed 4 bases from V and 1 base from J; junction bases left unmatched: 3. CDR1 and CDR2 from the germline V gene are ENHRY and SYGVKD. The CDR3 totals 15 residues. CDR3 protein: CAISAGTSGSYEQYF. CDR3 bases: TGTGCCATCAGTGCTGGGACTAGCGGATCCTACGAGCAGTACTTC.

The chain has TRBV24-1 and TRBJ1-5; 9 bases are a match to TRBD1. With 2 bases clipped from V and 6 bases from J, the junction kept 19 bases outside the gene matches. The CDR3 has 20 residues. CDR1 is KGHDR, CDR2 SFDVKD, per germline. CDR3 DNA sequence: TGTGCCACCAGTGATTCCGTCTCAGCCCGGCGACAGGGGGTTGGTCAGCCCCAGCATTTT. Its translation is CATSDSVSARRQGVGQPQHF.

The chain joins TRBV9 to TRBJ2-7, with D tentatively TRBD1 (6 bases). Trimming removed 5 bases from V and 2 bases from J, with 14 bases in between. The germline V gene encodes CDR1 SGDLS and CDR2 YYNGEE. The length of the CDR3 is 14 residues. In nucleotides, the CDR3 is TGTGCCAGCAGTCCTAAGGGGGTTGCCTACGAGCAGTACTTC. Translation gives CASSPKGVAYEQYF.

Note on this clone: The same CDR3 arises from other DNA sequences in this sample as well. V usage is TRBV10-3 and J usage is TRBJ2-3; 12 bases match TRBD2. CDR3 length equals 14 residues. The junction had 2 bases not matched to a gene; V was cut back by 9 bases and J by 1 base. Germline V gives CDR1 ENHRY, CDR2 SYGVKD. CDR3 in amino acids: CAIRTSGGTDTQYF. CDR3 sequence (DNA): TGTGCCATACGGACTAGCGGGGGCACAGATACGCAGTATTTT.

The gene calls are TRBV11-1 and TRBJ1-1; tentatively, D is TRBD1 (6 bases). Trimming removed 5 bases at V and 3 bases at J, with 10 bases between. Germline lookup yields CDR1 SGHAT and CDR2 FQDESV (reference sequence). The length of the CDR3 is 13 residues. CDR3 bases: TGTGCCAGCAGCGGAGACAGGTACACTGAAGCTTTCTTT. As protein: CASSGDRYTEAFF. Together with reference TRBV11-1 and TRBJ1-1, the CDR3 gives the full variable domain: EAEVAQSPRYKITEKSQAVAFWCDPISGHATLYWYRQILGQGPELLVQFQDESVVDDSQLPKDRFSAERLKGVDSTLKIQPAELGDSAMYLCASSGDRYTEAFFGQGTRLTVV.

The chain is built from TRBV15 and TRBJ2-5; TRBD1 agrees at 8 bases. Per germline, CDR1 LNHNV and CDR2 YYDKDF (reference sequence). CDR3 size: 15 residues. J gave up 5 bases and V 1 base, and 6 bases lay outside the gene matches. CDR3 bases: TGTGCCACCAGCAGAGGGCAGGGGGCTTTGGAGACCCAGTACTTC. This codes for CATSRGQGALETQYF.

This chain joins TRBV9 and TRBJ2-7, with D unresolved. Trimming removed 1 base at V and 0 bases at J, with 8 bases between. Germline V gene data show CDR1 as SGDLS and CDR2 as YYNGEE. This CDR3 spans 14 amino acids. Written as DNA, the CDR3 is TGTGCCAGCAGCGTACAACCTAACTCCTACGAGCAGTACTTC. This translates into CASSVQPNSYEQYF. Full variable domain (missing parts from reference TRBV9 and TRBJ2-7): DSGVTQTPKHLITATGQRVTLRCSPRSGDLSVYWYQQSLDQGLQFLIQYYNGEERAKGNILERFSAQQFPDLHSELNLSSLELGDSALYFCASSVQPNSYEQYFGPGTRLTVT.

The chain couples TRBV15 to TRBJ1-2; 7 bases are a match to TRBD1. The trim removed 1 base at V and 4 bases at J, leaving 6 bases unmatched. The CDR3 contains 15 residues. The germline V gene encodes CDR1 LNHNV and CDR2 YYDKDF (reference sequence). The CDR3 DNA is TGTGCCACCAGCAGAGGGACAGGTCCCCTCTATGGCTACACCTTC. Its translation is CATSRGTGPLYGYTF. Full variable domain (remainder filled in from reference TRBV15 and TRBJ1-2): DAMVIQNPRYQVTQFGKPVTLSCSQTLNHNVMYWYQQKSSQAPKLLFHYYDKDFNNEADTPDNFQSRRPNTSFCFLDIRSPGLGDTAMYLCATSRGTGPLYGYTFGSGTRLTVV.

The chain is built from TRBV7-9 and TRBJ2-7; D is possibly TRBD2 (5 bases). The V gene's germline CDR1 is SEHNR and CDR2 FQNEAQ (reference sequence). Trimming removed 6 bases from V and 3 bases from J, with 15 bases in between. The CDR3 contains 14 residues. The CDR3 DNA reads as TGTGCCAGCAGTGACTATACTAAGGGCTACGAGCAGTACTTC. Its translation is CASSDYTKGYEQYF.

The rearrangement joins TRBV5-6 to TRBJ2-3; 9 bases agree with TRBD2. This CDR3 has 14 residues. CDR1 and CDR2 (germline): SGHDT, YYEEEE. Germline trimming cut 7 bases from V and 1 base from J; bases unmatched to any gene: 4. The CDR3 region has the DNA TGTGCCAGCGCTATAGCGGGAGGCACAGATACGCAGTATTTT. Translated: CASAIAGGTDTQYF.

The gene calls are TRBV5-1 and TRBJ2-3; 8 positions agree with TRBD1. Germline V lookup: CDR1 SGHRS, CDR2 YFSETQ. Trimming cost V 4 bases and J 0 bases; bases outside gene matches: 7. CDR3 length: 16 residues. In nucleotides, the CDR3 is TGCGCCAGCAGCATCGGGGACAGGATTAGCACAGATACGCAGTATTTT. Amino acids: CASSIGDRISTDTQYF.

The V gene is TRBV5-1, the J gene TRBJ2-6; a weak D match, TRBD2 (5 bases). The V end was cut by 6 bases, the J end by 0 bases, with 16 bases between. The CDR3 length is 17 residues. From germline, CDR1 is SGHRS and CDR2 YFSETQ. This CDR3 reads CASNPSMGSSGANVLTF. The CDR3 nucleotides read TGCGCCAGCAACCCTTCGATGGGGAGCTCTGGGGCCAACGTCCTGACTTTC.

The chain combines TRBV28 with TRBJ1-5, with D perhaps matching TRBD1 (5 bases). Germline lookup yields CDR1 MDHEN and CDR2 SYDVKM. Trimming left V 2 bases short and J 4 bases short, with 15 bases between. The CDR3 has 16 residues. CDR3 DNA sequence: TGTGCCAGCAGTTTAATGGTTGTAGGGGCAAATCAGCCCCAGCATTTT. Amino acid sequence: CASSLMVVGANQPQHF. Full variable domain (remainder filled in from reference TRBV28 and TRBJ1-5): DVKVTQSSRYLVKRTGEKVFLECVQDMDHENMFWYRQDPGLGLRLIYFSYDVKMKEKGDIPEGYSVSREKKERFSLILESASTNQTSMYLCASSLMVVGANQPQHFGDGTRLSIL.

This chain uses TRBV19 with TRBJ2-1; 10 bases map to TRBD1. Germline V gene lookup returns CDR1 LNHDA and CDR2 SQIVND (reference sequence). Unmatched junction bases numbered 9, after V lost 5 bases and J lost 2 bases. There are 17 residues in the CDR3. The CDR3 nucleotides are TGTGCCAGTAGTGGGGGACAGGGGACCCCACCCTACAATGAGCAGTTCTTC. Translation: CASSGGQGTPPYNEQFF.

The chain has TRBV3-1 (or the pseudogene TRBV3-2) and TRBJ1-4; D is ambiguous. The CDR3 totals 14 residues. Per germline, CDR1 LGHDT and CDR2 YNNKEL (reference sequence). V dropped 3 bases and J dropped 8 bases, with 13 bases sitting between them. The CDR3 bases are TGTGCCAGCAGCCAGAGGTCGACTCGGGAAAAACTGTTTTTT. As protein: CASSQRSTREKLFF.

This chain uses TRBV28 with TRBJ2-1; 9 nucleotides agree with TRBD1. The CDR3 totals 15 residues. V trimming: 2 bases; J trimming: 4 bases; junction bases outside the gene matches: 3. Germline V lookup: CDR1 MDHEN, CDR2 SYDVKM. In DNA, the CDR3 is TGTGCCAGCAGTTTAATCGGGACAGGGTACAATGAGCAGTTCTTC. This translates into CASSLIGTGYNEQFF.

The chain joins TRBV7-2 to TRBJ2-3, with 8 bases lining up with TRBD2. This CDR3 has 15 amino acids. The trim removed 3 bases at V and 5 bases at J, leaving 7 bases unmatched. In germline, CDR1 is SGHTA, CDR2 FQGNSA. The CDR3 protein is CASSLTGLGGDTQYF. CDR3 DNA sequence: TGTGCCAGCAGCTTGACGGGACTAGGGGGAGATACGCAGTATTTT.

This chain joins TRBV28 and TRBJ1-2; D possibly corresponds to TRBD1 (5 bases). This CDR3 spans 14 amino acids. V dropped 5 bases and J dropped 4 bases, with 14 bases sitting between them. Germline CDR1 is MDHEN and CDR2 is SYDVKM. CDR3 amino acids: CASSPQAFRYGYTF. CDR3 DNA sequence: TGTGCCAGCAGTCCACAGGCCTTCCGCTATGGCTACACCTTC.

The CDR3 DNA reads as TGTGCCAGCAGTTCGGGACACCGAGGGGGTATGAACACTGAAGCTTTCTTT. Protein product: CASSSGHRGGMNTEAFF. The rearrangement joins TRBV28 to TRBJ1-1; D is possibly TRBD1 (6 bases). CDR3 length equals 17 residues. Trimming removed 4 bases at V and 0 bases at J, with 18 bases between. Germline CDR1 reads MDHEN; CDR2 reads SYDVKM.